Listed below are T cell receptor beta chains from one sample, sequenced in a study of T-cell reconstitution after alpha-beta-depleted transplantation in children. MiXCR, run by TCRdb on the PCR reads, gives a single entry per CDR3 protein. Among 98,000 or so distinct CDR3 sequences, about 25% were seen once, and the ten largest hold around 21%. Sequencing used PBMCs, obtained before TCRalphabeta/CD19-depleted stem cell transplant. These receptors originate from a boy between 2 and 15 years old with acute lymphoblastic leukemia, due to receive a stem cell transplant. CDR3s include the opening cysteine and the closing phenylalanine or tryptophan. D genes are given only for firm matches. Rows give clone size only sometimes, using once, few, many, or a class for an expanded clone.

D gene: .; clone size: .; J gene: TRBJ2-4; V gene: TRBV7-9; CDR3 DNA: TGTGCCAGCAGCTTAGAAGGTACGGCCTCGGACATTCAGTACTTC; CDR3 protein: CASSLEGTASDIQYF
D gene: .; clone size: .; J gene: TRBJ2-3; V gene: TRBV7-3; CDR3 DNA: TGTGCCAGCAGCTTAAGCGGAGTTGGCACAGATACGCAGTATTTT; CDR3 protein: CASSLSGVGTDTQYF
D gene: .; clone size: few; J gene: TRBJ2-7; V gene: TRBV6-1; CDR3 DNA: TGTGCCAGCAGCCGAGGGGGGCCAACCTACGAGCAGTACTTC; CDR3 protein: CASSRGGPTYEQYF
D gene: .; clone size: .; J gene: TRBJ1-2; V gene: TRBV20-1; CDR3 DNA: TGCAGTGCTAGGGTAGCTACCCCCGAAGTCTATGGCTACACCTTC; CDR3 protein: CSARVATPEVYGYTF
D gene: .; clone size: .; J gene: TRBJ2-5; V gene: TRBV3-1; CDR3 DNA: TGTGCCAGCAGCCAATTAACAGGCCAAGAGACCCAGTACTTC; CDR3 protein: CASSQLTGQETQYF
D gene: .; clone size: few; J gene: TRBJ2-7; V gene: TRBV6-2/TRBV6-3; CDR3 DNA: TGTGCCAGCAGTTATAGTCGGGACTACGAGCAGTACTTC; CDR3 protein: CASSYSRDYEQYF
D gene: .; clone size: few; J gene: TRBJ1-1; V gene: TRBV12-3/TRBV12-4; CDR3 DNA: TGTGCCAGCAGTTTAGGACTCATTGGGGCCACTGAAGCTTTCTTT; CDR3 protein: CASSLGLIGATEAFF
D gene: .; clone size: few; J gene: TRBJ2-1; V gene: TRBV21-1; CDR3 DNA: TGTGCCAGCAGCAAATGGCGGCAGGGGGATGAGCAGTTCTTC; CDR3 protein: CASSKWRQGDEQFF
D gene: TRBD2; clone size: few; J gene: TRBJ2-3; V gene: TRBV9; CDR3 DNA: TGTGCCAGCAGCGTAGGTCGTATAGCGGGGGATACGCAGTATTTT; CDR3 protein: CASSVGRIAGDTQYF
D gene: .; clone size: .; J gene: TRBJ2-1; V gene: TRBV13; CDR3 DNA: TGTGCCAGCAGCTTACTCCCTCAGACCACTCGAGGGGTTGAGCAGTTCTTC; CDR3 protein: CASSLLPQTTRGVEQFF
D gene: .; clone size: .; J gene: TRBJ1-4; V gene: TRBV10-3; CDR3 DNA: TGTGCCATCTCCCGGTCAGGGTCTGGGGAAAAACTGTTTTTT; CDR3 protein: CAISRSGSGEKLFF
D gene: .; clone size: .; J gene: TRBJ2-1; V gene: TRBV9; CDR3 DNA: TGTGCCAGCAGCGTAGAACATGTACCAAATGAGCAGTTCTTC; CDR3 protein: CASSVEHVPNEQFF
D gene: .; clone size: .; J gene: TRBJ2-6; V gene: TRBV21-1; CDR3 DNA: TGTGCCAGCAGCAAAGTTGGGGGCAGGGGAGGCTCTGGGGCCAACGTCCTGACTTTC; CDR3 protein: CASSKVGGRGGSGANVLTF
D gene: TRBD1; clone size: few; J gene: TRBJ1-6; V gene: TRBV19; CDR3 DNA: TGTGCCAGTAGTATCCCTGCCGGGACAGGGTTTTCACCCCTCCACTTT; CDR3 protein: CASSIPAGTGFSPLHF
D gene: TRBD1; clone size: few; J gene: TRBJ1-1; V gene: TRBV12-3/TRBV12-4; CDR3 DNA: TGTGCCAGCAGAGACAGGGGAGGTGACACTGAAGCTTTCTTT; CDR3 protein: CASRDRGGDTEAFF
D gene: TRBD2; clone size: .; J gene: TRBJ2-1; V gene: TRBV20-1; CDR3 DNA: TGCAGTGCTCGGACTAGCGGGTGGCTTGGTGGGTTCTTC; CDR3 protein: CSARTSGWLGGFF
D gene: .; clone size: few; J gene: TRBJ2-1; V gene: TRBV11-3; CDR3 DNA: TGTGCCAGCAGCCACCAGGGGCGGGGTTACAATGAGCAGTTCTTC; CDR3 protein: CASSHQGRGYNEQFF
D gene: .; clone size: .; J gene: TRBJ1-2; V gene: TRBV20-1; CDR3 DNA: TGCAGTGCTAAACGGGAAGGAGACTATGGCTACACCTTC; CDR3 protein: CSAKREGDYGYTF
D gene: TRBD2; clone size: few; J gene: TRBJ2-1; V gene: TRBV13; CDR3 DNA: TGTGCCAGCAGCTCCGGGAGGAACTACAATGAGCAGTTCTTC; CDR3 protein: CASSSGRNYNEQFF
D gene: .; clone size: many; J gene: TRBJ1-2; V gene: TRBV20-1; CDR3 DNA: TGCAGTGCCTGGGACTATGGCTACACCTTC; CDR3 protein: CSAWDYGYTF
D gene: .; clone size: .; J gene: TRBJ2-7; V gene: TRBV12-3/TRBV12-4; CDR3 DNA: TGTGCCAGCAGTTTAGGGGGGGACTTCTCCTACGAGCAGTACTTC; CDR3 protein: CASSLGGDFSYEQYF
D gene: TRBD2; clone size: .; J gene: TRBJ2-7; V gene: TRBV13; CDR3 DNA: TGTGCCAGCAGCTTACGGTCTAGCGGAGAGTACGAGCAGTACTTC; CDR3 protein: CASSLRSSGEYEQYF
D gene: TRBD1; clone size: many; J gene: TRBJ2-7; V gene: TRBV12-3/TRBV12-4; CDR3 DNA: TGTGCCAGCAGTTTATCACAGGGGGGTTACGAGCAGTACTTC; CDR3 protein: CASSLSQGGYEQYF
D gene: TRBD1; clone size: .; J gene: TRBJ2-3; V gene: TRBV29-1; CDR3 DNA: TGCAGCGTTCCCGGGACAGGGGACACAGATACGCAGTATTTT; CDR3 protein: CSVPGTGDTDTQYF
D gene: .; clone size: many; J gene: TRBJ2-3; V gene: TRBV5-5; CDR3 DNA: TGTGCCAGCAGCTTTAGCACAGATACGCAGTATTTT; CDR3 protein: CASSFSTDTQYF
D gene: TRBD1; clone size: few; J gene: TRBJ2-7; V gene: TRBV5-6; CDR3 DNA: TGTGCCAGCAGCCCATCCGGGACAGCTTTAGCCTACGAGCAGTACTTC; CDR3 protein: CASSPSGTALAYEQYF
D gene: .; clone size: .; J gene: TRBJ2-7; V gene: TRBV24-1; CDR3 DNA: TGTGCCACCAGTGATCAATACGAGCAGTACTTC; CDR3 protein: CATSDQYEQYF
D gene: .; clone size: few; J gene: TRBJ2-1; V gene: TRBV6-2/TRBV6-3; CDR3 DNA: TGTGCCAGCAGCGACGGAGGGTTCAATGAGCAGTTCTTC; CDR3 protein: CASSDGGFNEQFF
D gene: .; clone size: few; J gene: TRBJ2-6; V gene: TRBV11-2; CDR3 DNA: TGTGCCAGCAGCTTAGACCTACTTGGGGCCAACGTCCTGACTTTC; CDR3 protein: CASSLDLLGANVLTF